This TCR beta chain was documented in a study of blood T cell repertoires in COVID-19. Across the whole study: Specimens from acute and convalescent COVID-19 originated in the United States, Italy and Spain. The cDNA or gDNA used as material had been derived from T cells, B-cell-depleted T cells, or PBMCs.

The CDR3 extends over 17 amino acids. In the original processing: Estimation of nucleated cell counts was performed using reference gene primer amplification. Profiled with immunoSEQ multiplex PCR; TCRdb holds only in-frame clones, not every one. The V and J calls and the clone size are those of that table, but D and trimming were determined from the DNA. The sample consists of 65,000 to 80,000 clones, about nine tenths of them appearing once. The receptor was isolated from a human donor in a cohort sampled during active COVID-19. J is TRBJ2-7 and V is TRBV21-1; the tabulated D call, TRBD1, remains unverified against the DNA. TRBV21-1 is labeled a pseudogene. Sequenced: peripheral blood. CDR3 region: CASSRDRGWESSYEQYF. In nucleotides, the CDR3 is TGTGCCAGCAGCCGGGACAGGGGGTGGGAAAGCTCCTACGAGCAGTACTTC.